This T cell receptor (beta chain) was profiled in a study of T cell repertoires in cytomegalovirus infection. General study findings and limits: Carriage of CMV together with the relevant HLA was identifiable through cumulative public TCR beta family frequency.

In the case of this clonotype: No antigen is known for it.

From the reads, TCRdb called clonotypes with MiXCR, one entry per CDR3 protein. The table shows approximately 600,000 distinct CDR3 sequences, with roughly 43% occurring only once. This TCR was sampled from a human donor in good health (CMV status not recorded). Some clones in this sample may be carry-over from other donors' samples. The sequencing used cultured PBMCs, collected from culture after CMV antigen stimulation.

CDR3 region: CASSFPDRGRHEQYF. Written as DNA, the CDR3 is TGTGCCAGCAGTTTCCCGGACAGGGGTAGACACGAGCAGTACTTC. The genes are TRBV28 and TRBJ2-7, with 9 positions matching TRBD1. Germline V gene sequence: CDR1 MDHEN, CDR2 SYDVKM. The CDR3 has 15 amino acids. The V gene end was trimmed by 3 bases and the J gene end by 5 bases; junction bases not matched to a gene: 8.